The rows below give T cell receptor beta chains drawn from one sample of a study of regulatory T cells in long-lasting Graves disease. TCRdb redid the calling of the multiplex PCR reads with MiXCR, one entry per CDR3 protein. This sample has roughly 380,000 distinct CDR3 sequences, with about 14% found just once. The specimen comprised peripheral blood mononuclear cells (PBMCs), sampled at new diagnosis, from a patient treated with antithyroid drugs. Source of these receptors: a female donor with Graves disease. The CDR3 runs from the conserved cysteine through the conserved F or W. D genes are given only for firm matches. Where a row states a size, it is once, few, many or the class of an expanded clone; other rows omit it.

cdr3_nt: TGTGCCAGCAGTTACTCTGCAGGGAGTGCCGGGGAGCTGTTTTTT
cdr3_aa: CASSYSAGSAGELFF
v_call: TRBV6-2/TRBV6-3
d_call: NA
clone_size: many
j_call: TRBJ2-2

cdr3_nt: TGTGCCGGCAGCCCCCCCTTTGAGGCACAAGGGTCATTCACCTTCTTCTACGTTGAGCAGTACTTC
cdr3_aa: CAGSPPFEAQGSFTFFYVEQYF
v_call: TRBV7-9
d_call: NA
clone_size: NA
j_call: TRBJ2-7

cdr3_nt: TGTGCCAGCAGTTTAGGGGGACAGGGGGCAACAGATACGCAGTATTTT
cdr3_aa: CASSLGGQGATDTQYF
v_call: TRBV12-3/TRBV12-4
d_call: TRBD1
clone_size: many
j_call: TRBJ2-3

cdr3_nt: TGTGCCTGGAGTATTGCGGGAGTAGGGCGCAATGAGCAGTTCTTC
cdr3_aa: CAWSIAGVGRNEQFF
v_call: TRBV30
d_call: TRBD2
clone_size: NA
j_call: TRBJ2-1

cdr3_nt: TGTGCCAGCAGACCCGGACAGGGGATTATATACGAGCAGTACTTC
cdr3_aa: CASRPGQGIIYEQYF
v_call: TRBV12-3/TRBV12-4
d_call: TRBD1
clone_size: NA
j_call: TRBJ2-7

cdr3_nt: TGTGCCAGCAGCCGCGGGGGAGATTTCTCCTACAATGAGCAGTTCTTC
cdr3_aa: CASSRGGDFSYNEQFF
v_call: TRBV6-1
d_call: TRBD2
clone_size: many
j_call: TRBJ2-1

cdr3_nt: TGCGCCAGCAGCCAACCACCGGGACAGAGAGCCACCGGGGAGCTGTTTTTT
cdr3_aa: CASSQPPGQRATGELFF
v_call: TRBV4-3
d_call: TRBD1
clone_size: many
j_call: TRBJ2-2

cdr3_nt: TGTGCTAGTGCCCCCCTGGGTACCTATGGCTACACCTTC
cdr3_aa: CASAPLGTYGYTF
v_call: TRBV12-5
d_call: NA
clone_size: many
j_call: TRBJ1-2

cdr3_nt: TGTGCCAGCAGTTTTCCGGGACAGGGGACCTACGAGCAGTACTTC
cdr3_aa: CASSFPGQGTYEQYF
v_call: TRBV12-3/TRBV12-4
d_call: TRBD1
clone_size: many
j_call: TRBJ2-7

cdr3_nt: TGTGCCAGCAGCTCAAATGACAGGGGGCTGTCTGAAGCTTTCTTT
cdr3_aa: CASSSNDRGLSEAFF
v_call: TRBV5-5
d_call: TRBD1
clone_size: many
j_call: TRBJ1-1

cdr3_nt: TGTGCCAGCAGCCACAGGGGTGGCTACACCTTC
cdr3_aa: CASSHRGGYTF
v_call: TRBV6-1
d_call: TRBD1
clone_size: many
j_call: TRBJ1-2

cdr3_nt: TGTGCCAGCAGTGGTAGAGCGAACACTGAAGCTTTCTTT
cdr3_aa: CASSGRANTEAFF
v_call: TRBV12-3/TRBV12-4
d_call: NA
clone_size: few
j_call: TRBJ1-1

cdr3_nt: TGTGCCAGCAGCCGCTTAACGGGGAATGAAAAACTGTTTTTT
cdr3_aa: CASSRLTGNEKLFF
v_call: TRBV11-2
d_call: NA
clone_size: many
j_call: TRBJ1-4

cdr3_nt: TGTGCCACCAGTGACCCGCCAGTAGCTAATGAGCAGTTCTTC
cdr3_aa: CATSDPPVANEQFF
v_call: TRBV24-1
d_call: NA
clone_size: few
j_call: TRBJ2-1

cdr3_nt: TGTGCCACAACCGCGACAGGGGTCGGCGAGCAGTACTTC
cdr3_aa: CATTATGVGEQYF
v_call: TRBV19
d_call: TRBD1
clone_size: few
j_call: TRBJ2-7

cdr3_nt: TGTGCCAGCAGCCTCTTCCTCGGCGCTACTCAGCCCCAGCATTTT
cdr3_aa: CASSLFLGATQPQHF
v_call: TRBV7-2
d_call: NA
clone_size: many
j_call: TRBJ1-5

cdr3_nt: TGTGCCAGCCAGGAGACTAACACAGGTACGCAGTATTTT
cdr3_aa: CASQETNTGTQYF
v_call: TRBV6-1
d_call: NA
clone_size: few
j_call: TRBJ2-3

cdr3_nt: TGTGCCAGCAGCTTGGAAATTTGGGGACTAGCGGGACAAGAGACCCAGTACTTC
cdr3_aa: CASSLEIWGLAGQETQYF
v_call: TRBV5-5
d_call: TRBD2
clone_size: many
j_call: TRBJ2-5

cdr3_nt: TGTGCCAGCAGCTCGAGGGGTAGCGGGAGCGAGACCCAGTACTTC
cdr3_aa: CASSSRGSGSETQYF
v_call: TRBV9
d_call: TRBD2
clone_size: NA
j_call: TRBJ2-5

cdr3_nt: TGTGCCAGCAGATCCTTTAGCGGGAGGGTGGATACGCAGTATTTT
cdr3_aa: CASRSFSGRVDTQYF
v_call: TRBV28
d_call: TRBD2
clone_size: many
j_call: TRBJ2-3

cdr3_nt: TGTGCCAGCAGCCTCTTCGGGATGAACACTGAAGCTTTCTTT
cdr3_aa: CASSLFGMNTEAFF
v_call: TRBV6-1
d_call: NA
clone_size: many
j_call: TRBJ1-1

cdr3_nt: TGTGCCAGCGGACTAGGAGGACAGTCCCAGCCCCAGCATTTT
cdr3_aa: CASGLGGQSQPQHF
v_call: TRBV6-1
d_call: NA
clone_size: few
j_call: TRBJ1-5

cdr3_nt: TGTGCCAGCAATGTTAAAGGGGCGAACTATGGCTACACCTTC
cdr3_aa: CASNVKGANYGYTF
v_call: TRBV2
d_call: NA
clone_size: many
j_call: TRBJ1-2

cdr3_nt: TGTGCCAGCAGCGTAGATGCGGATGTGGGGAGCGGGAGGCCTAAAAACATTCAGTACTTC
cdr3_aa: CASSVDADVGSGRPKNIQYF
v_call: TRBV9
d_call: TRBD2
clone_size: NA
j_call: TRBJ2-4

cdr3_nt: TGTGCCAGCAGTCGGCCTAGCGTTTCACCGACCTACGAGCAGTACTTC
cdr3_aa: CASSRPSVSPTYEQYF
v_call: TRBV6-1
d_call: NA
clone_size: NA
j_call: TRBJ2-7

cdr3_nt: TGTGCCACCAGCAGACCACCGCGAGCTGAAGCTTTCTTT
cdr3_aa: CATSRPPRAEAFF
v_call: TRBV15
d_call: NA
clone_size: many
j_call: TRBJ1-1

cdr3_nt: TGTGCCAGCAGCGCAACACAGGATCTTAACTATGGCTACACCTTC
cdr3_aa: CASSATQDLNYGYTF
v_call: TRBV2
d_call: NA
clone_size: NA
j_call: TRBJ1-2

cdr3_nt: TGTGCCAGCAGCTTAGCGGCAGGGGGCGATCTCTATGGCTACACCTTC
cdr3_aa: CASSLAAGGDLYGYTF
v_call: TRBV11-3
d_call: TRBD1
clone_size: NA
j_call: TRBJ1-2

cdr3_nt: TGTGCCTGGGACGGTATAGGGGACGAGCAGTACTTC
cdr3_aa: CAWDGIGDEQYF
v_call: TRBV30
d_call: NA
clone_size: many
j_call: TRBJ2-7

cdr3_nt: TGCGCCAGCAGTGAACGCAGCTCTGGAAACACCATATATTTT
cdr3_aa: CASSERSSGNTIYF
v_call: TRBV10-2
d_call: NA
clone_size: few
j_call: TRBJ1-3

cdr3_nt: TGTGCCAGCAGCCAAGGACTAGCGGGGGGCCCAGATACGCAGTATTTT
cdr3_aa: CASSQGLAGGPDTQYF
v_call: TRBV4-2
d_call: TRBD2
clone_size: many
j_call: TRBJ2-3

cdr3_nt: TGTGCCAGCAGTGTGGGACAAAAAGGCCTTGAGCAGTTCTTC
cdr3_aa: CASSVGQKGLEQFF
v_call: TRBV28
d_call: NA
clone_size: many
j_call: TRBJ2-1

cdr3_nt: TGTGCCAGCTCACGAGGGGGAATATCGGCGGGAGCGTCCGAGACCCAGTACTTC
cdr3_aa: CASSRGGISAGASETQYF
v_call: TRBV6-4
d_call: NA
clone_size: NA
j_call: TRBJ2-5

cdr3_nt: TGTGCCAGCTCACCACAGGCCGGGTCCGATCAGCCCCAGCATTTT
cdr3_aa: CASSPQAGSDQPQHF
v_call: TRBV18
d_call: NA
clone_size: NA
j_call: TRBJ1-5

cdr3_nt: TGTGCCAGCAGCGACAGACTAGCGGGGGACAAAAACATTCAGTACTTC
cdr3_aa: CASSDRLAGDKNIQYF
v_call: TRBV9
d_call: TRBD2
clone_size: many
j_call: TRBJ2-4

cdr3_nt: TGTGCCAGCTCACCGATAGAAGAGACCCAGTACTTC
cdr3_aa: CASSPIEETQYF
v_call: TRBV18
d_call: NA
clone_size: NA
j_call: TRBJ2-5

cdr3_nt: TGTGCCAGCAGCTTAGTGGCGGGGGCGGTGGAGACCCAGTACTTC
cdr3_aa: CASSLVAGAVETQYF
v_call: TRBV7-9
d_call: NA
clone_size: once
j_call: TRBJ2-5

cdr3_nt: TGTGCCAGCAGTCCCTTGACAGGTGCGAGAGATTGGCGCTTC
cdr3_aa: CASSPLTGARDWRF
v_call: TRBV28
d_call: NA
clone_size: NA
j_call: TRBJ2-4

cdr3_nt: TGTGCCAGCAGCGAAACTAGCGGGAGTTGGAACGAGCAGTACTTC
cdr3_aa: CASSETSGSWNEQYF
v_call: TRBV9
d_call: TRBD2
clone_size: NA
j_call: TRBJ2-7

cdr3_nt: TGCAGTGCTAGACAGATTAACTATGGCTACACCTTC
cdr3_aa: CSARQINYGYTF
v_call: TRBV20-1
d_call: NA
clone_size: NA
j_call: TRBJ1-2

cdr3_nt: TGTGCCAGCAGCGTAGGACTAGCGGGAGCTGACAATGAGCAGTTCTTC
cdr3_aa: CASSVGLAGADNEQFF
v_call: TRBV9
d_call: TRBD2
clone_size: many
j_call: TRBJ2-1

cdr3_nt: TGTGCTAGTGGTTTTGCAGGGACGGTGGCCGGGGAGCTGTTTTTT
cdr3_aa: CASGFAGTVAGELFF
v_call: TRBV12-5
d_call: NA
clone_size: NA
j_call: TRBJ2-2

cdr3_nt: TGCAGCGTTGAAGATCCAGGGTCTCCCCCGTACGAGCAGTACTTC
cdr3_aa: CSVEDPGSPPYEQYF
v_call: TRBV29-1
d_call: NA
clone_size: NA
j_call: TRBJ2-7

cdr3_nt: TGTGCCAGCAGCGCCCACACCAACAGAGCCAAAAACATTCAGTACTTC
cdr3_aa: CASSAHTNRAKNIQYF
v_call: TRBV3-1
d_call: NA
clone_size: many
j_call: TRBJ2-4

cdr3_nt: TGCAGTGCTGGGGGGACAGGACTATCTGGAAACACCATATATTTT
cdr3_aa: CSAGGTGLSGNTIYF
v_call: TRBV20-1
d_call: TRBD1
clone_size: few
j_call: TRBJ1-3

cdr3_nt: TGTGCCTGGAGTGGAGGACAGGGGTACTACGAGCAGTACTTC
cdr3_aa: CAWSGGQGYYEQYF
v_call: TRBV30
d_call: TRBD1
clone_size: NA
j_call: TRBJ2-7

cdr3_nt: TGTGCCATCAGTGGAAGCGGGAGGAGTGATACGCAGTATTTT
cdr3_aa: CAISGSGRSDTQYF
v_call: TRBV10-3
d_call: TRBD2
clone_size: many
j_call: TRBJ2-3

cdr3_nt: TGTGCCAGCAGTTATGGGACAGAGAATTCACCCCTCCACTTT
cdr3_aa: CASSYGTENSPLHF
v_call: TRBV13
d_call: TRBD1
clone_size: few
j_call: TRBJ1-6

cdr3_nt: TGTGCCAGCAACTCCGGGACAGTCCCTAGCAACTATGGCTACACCTTC
cdr3_aa: CASNSGTVPSNYGYTF
v_call: TRBV7-9
d_call: TRBD1
clone_size: few
j_call: TRBJ1-2

cdr3_nt: TGTGCCAGCAGTTACGGGACGGGAGGTTGGACAGATACGCAGTATTTT
cdr3_aa: CASSYGTGGWTDTQYF
v_call: TRBV6-5
d_call: TRBD2
clone_size: few
j_call: TRBJ2-3

cdr3_nt: TGTGCCAGTATAGATACCGGTGGGCCATCCACAGATACGCAGTATTTT
cdr3_aa: CASIDTGGPSTDTQYF
v_call: TRBV11-3
d_call: NA
clone_size: NA
j_call: TRBJ2-3

cdr3_nt: TGTGCCAGCAGTTTACACAGTCCCAGACCTGGTGGCTACACCTTC
cdr3_aa: CASSLHSPRPGGYTF
v_call: TRBV27
d_call: NA
clone_size: many
j_call: TRBJ1-2

cdr3_nt: TGTGCCACTTCTAACGGACCGAGGCACGATGAGCAGTTCTTC
cdr3_aa: CATSNGPRHDEQFF
v_call: TRBV24-1
d_call: NA
clone_size: few
j_call: TRBJ2-1

cdr3_nt: TGTGCCAGCTCACAGGACAGAGGCTATGGCTACACCTTC
cdr3_aa: CASSQDRGYGYTF
v_call: TRBV12-3/TRBV12-4
d_call: NA
clone_size: many
j_call: TRBJ1-2